What follows are 6 T cell receptor beta chains derived from one specimen sequenced in a study of T cells in localized non-small cell lung cancer. Some clones are missing from TCRdb's copy, which holds only in-frame ones; the method was immunoSEQ multiplex PCR. This table holds 5,100 or so clones, 55% found once. This specimen consisted of lymph node tissue, obtained before any cancer treatment. These receptors were obtained from a male donor at least 60 years old with stage I squamous cell lung carcinoma.

CDR3 residues: CAWSAGRTNEKLFF. The CDR3, as DNA: TGTGCCTGGAGTGCAGGTAGAACTAATGAAAAACTGTTTTTT. The chain joins TRBV30 to TRBJ1-4; D is uncertain. Germline lookup yields CDR1 GTSNPN and CDR2 SVGIG (reference sequence). CDR3 length: 14 amino acids. Deletions cut 1 base from V and 1 base from J, with 7 bases between.

By share, this clone counts as medium-sized. In nucleotides, the CDR3 is TGCACCAGCAGCCAACTACCGCTTGCGGGGGAGGGACAGGGGAGTTTCTGTAATCAGCCCCAGCATTTT. Translation: CTSSQLPLAGEGQGSFCNQPQHF. The chain links TRBV1 to TRBJ1-5; the DNA was not compared with TRBD1, the D call given in the table. TRBV1 is a pseudogene segment. The CDR3 contains 23 residues.

The CDR3 spells CASSLVRAGEKLFF. DNA for the CDR3: TGTGCCAGCAGCTTGGTTAGAGCGGGTGAAAAACTGTTTTTT. This sequence joins TRBV7-7 and TRBJ1-4, with D hard to call. V dropped 3 bases and J dropped 7 bases, with 12 bases sitting between them. The CDR3 loop spans 14 amino acids. Germline assignment: CDR1 SSHAT and CDR2 FNYEAQ (reference sequence).

The rearrangement joins TRBV18 to TRBJ1-1; D remains ambiguous. This CDR3 is built from 14 residues. CDR1 is KGHSH, CDR2 LQKENI, per germline. Deletions cut 2 bases from V and 7 bases from J, with 14 bases between. The DNA for the CDR3 is TGTGCCAGCTCACCAAGGGAGACGGGCCATGAAGCTTTCTTT. Encoded protein: CASSPRETGHEAFF.

The rearrangement joins TRBV28 to TRBJ2-7; 14 nucleotides align to TRBD2. The CDR3 is made up of 15 amino acids. V lost 4 bases and J lost 11; bases outside the gene matches: 10. Germline lookup yields CDR1 MDHEN and CDR2 SYDVKM. The CDR3 protein is CASSSPGLAGAREYF. For the CDR3, the DNA is TGTGCCAGCAGTTCTCCGGGACTAGCGGGAGCTAGGGAGTACTTC.

J is TRBJ1-1 and V is TRBV11-3, with D possibly matching TRBD1 (6 bases). This CDR3 region has 17 residues. Germline V gives CDR1 SGHNT, CDR2 YENEEA. With 3 bases removed from V and 4 bases from J, the gap between germline ends came to 21 bases. The chain's CDR3 is CASSFVARTVVSTEAFF. As DNA, the CDR3 is TGTGCCAGCAGCTTCGTCGCTCGGACAGTAGTTTCCACTGAAGCTTTCTTT.